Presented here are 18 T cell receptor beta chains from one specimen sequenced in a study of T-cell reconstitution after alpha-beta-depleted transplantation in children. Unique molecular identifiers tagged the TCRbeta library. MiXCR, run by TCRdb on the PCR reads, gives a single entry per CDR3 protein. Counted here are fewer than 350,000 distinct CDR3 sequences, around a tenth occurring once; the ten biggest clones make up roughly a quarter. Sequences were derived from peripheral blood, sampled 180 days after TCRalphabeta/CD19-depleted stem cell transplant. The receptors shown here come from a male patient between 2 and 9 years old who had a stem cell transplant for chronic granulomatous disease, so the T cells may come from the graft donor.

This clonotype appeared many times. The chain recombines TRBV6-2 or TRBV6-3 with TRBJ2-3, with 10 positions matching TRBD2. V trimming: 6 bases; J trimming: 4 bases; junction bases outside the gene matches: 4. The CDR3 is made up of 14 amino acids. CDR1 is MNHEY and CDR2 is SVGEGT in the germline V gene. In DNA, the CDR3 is TGTGCCAGCAGATACGGACTAGCGGCAGATACGCAGTATTTT. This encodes CASRYGLAADTQYF.

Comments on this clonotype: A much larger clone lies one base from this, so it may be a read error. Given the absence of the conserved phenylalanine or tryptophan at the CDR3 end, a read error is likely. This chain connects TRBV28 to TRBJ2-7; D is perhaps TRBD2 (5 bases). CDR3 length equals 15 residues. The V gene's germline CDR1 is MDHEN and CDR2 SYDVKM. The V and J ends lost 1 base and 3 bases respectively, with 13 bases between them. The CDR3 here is CASSLYHRTSYEQYY. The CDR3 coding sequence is TGTGCCAGCAGTTTATATCATCGCACTAGCTACGAGCAGTACTAC.

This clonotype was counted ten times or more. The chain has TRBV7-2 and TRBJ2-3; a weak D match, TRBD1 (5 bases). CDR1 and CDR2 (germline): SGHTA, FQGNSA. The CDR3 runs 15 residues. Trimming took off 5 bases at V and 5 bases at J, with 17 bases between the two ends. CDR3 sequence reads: CASSPFANQGDTQYF. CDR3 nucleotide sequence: TGTGCCAGCAGCCCCTTCGCCAATCAGGGAGATACGCAGTATTTT.

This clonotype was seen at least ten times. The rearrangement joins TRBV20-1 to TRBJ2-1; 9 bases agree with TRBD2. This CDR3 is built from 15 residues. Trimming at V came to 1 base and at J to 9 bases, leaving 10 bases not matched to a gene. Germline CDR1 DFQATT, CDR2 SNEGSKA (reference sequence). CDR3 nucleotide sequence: TGCAGTGCTAGAGTGGCGCGGGAGGGCCGCAGTGAGCAGTTCTTC. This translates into CSARVAREGRSEQFF.

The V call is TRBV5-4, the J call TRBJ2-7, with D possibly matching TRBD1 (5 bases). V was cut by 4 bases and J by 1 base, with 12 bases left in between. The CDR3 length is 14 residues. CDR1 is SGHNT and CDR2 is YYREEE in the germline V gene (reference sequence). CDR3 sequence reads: CASSQTEVSYEQYF. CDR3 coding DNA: TGTGCCAGCAGCCAGACAGAAGTTTCCTACGAGCAGTACTTC.

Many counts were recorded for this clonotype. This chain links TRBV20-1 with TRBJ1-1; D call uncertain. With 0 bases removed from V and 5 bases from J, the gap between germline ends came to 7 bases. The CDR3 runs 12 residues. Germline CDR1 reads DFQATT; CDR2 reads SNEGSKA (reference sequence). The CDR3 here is CSARERDTEAFF. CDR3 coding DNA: TGCAGTGCTAGAGAGAGAGATACTGAAGCTTTCTTT.

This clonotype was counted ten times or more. The CDR3 is CASSLGGEARKLFF. CDR3 bases: TGCGCCAGCAGCTTGGGAGGAGAGGCTCGAAAACTGTTTTTT. The rearrangement links TRBV5-1 to TRBJ1-4; D is uncertain. The CDR3 is 14 amino acids. Germline V lookup: CDR1 SGHRS, CDR2 YFSETQ. V was shortened by 0 bases and J by 10 bases, with 13 bases between the two germline ends.

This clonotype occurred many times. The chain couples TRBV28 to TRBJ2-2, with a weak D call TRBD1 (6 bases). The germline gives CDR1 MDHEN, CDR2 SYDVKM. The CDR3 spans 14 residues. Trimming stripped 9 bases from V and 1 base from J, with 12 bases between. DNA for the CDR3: TGTGCCAGTACGCCGGGACAGAACACCGGGGAGCTGTTTTTT. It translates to CASTPGQNTGELFF.

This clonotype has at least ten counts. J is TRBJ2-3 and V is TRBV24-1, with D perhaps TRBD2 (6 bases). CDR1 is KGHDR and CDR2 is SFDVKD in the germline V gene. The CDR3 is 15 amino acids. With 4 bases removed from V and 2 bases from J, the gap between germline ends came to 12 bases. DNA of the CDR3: TGTGCCACCAGTGACGGCGGGACCGACACAGATACGCAGTATTTT. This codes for CATSDGGTDTDTQYF.

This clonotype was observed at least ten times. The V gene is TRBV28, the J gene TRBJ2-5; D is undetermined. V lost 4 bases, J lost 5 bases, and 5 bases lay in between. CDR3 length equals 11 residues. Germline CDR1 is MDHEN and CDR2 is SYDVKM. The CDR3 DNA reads TGTGCCAGCAGTTCTTGGGAGACCCAGTACTTC. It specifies CASSSWETQYF.

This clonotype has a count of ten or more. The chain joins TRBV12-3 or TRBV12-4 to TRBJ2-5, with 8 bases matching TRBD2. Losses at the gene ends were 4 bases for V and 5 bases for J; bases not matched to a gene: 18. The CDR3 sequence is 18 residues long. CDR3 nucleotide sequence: TGTGCCAGCAGTTACCGTACCGGACTAGCCGGGATAGATGAGACCCAGTACTTC. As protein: CASSYRTGLAGIDETQYF.

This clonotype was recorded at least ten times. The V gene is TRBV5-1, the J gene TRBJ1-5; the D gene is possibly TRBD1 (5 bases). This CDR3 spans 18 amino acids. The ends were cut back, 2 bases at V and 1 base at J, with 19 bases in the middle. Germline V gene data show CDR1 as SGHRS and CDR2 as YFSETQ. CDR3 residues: CASSLKRRDGLSNQPQHF. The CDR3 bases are TGCGCCAGCAGCTTAAAGCGCAGGGATGGGTTGAGCAATCAGCCCCAGCATTTT.

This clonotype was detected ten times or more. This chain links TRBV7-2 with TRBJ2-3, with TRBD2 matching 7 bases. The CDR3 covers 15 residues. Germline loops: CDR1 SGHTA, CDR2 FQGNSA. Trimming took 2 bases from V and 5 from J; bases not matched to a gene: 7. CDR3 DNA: TGTGCCAGCAGCTTATCCAGCGGGGTAGTAGATACGCAGTATTTT. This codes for CASSLSSGVVDTQYF.

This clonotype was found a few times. CDR3 sequence reads: CASSTSADNEQFF. CDR3 nucleotide sequence: TGTGCCAGCTCTACGTCGGCGGACAATGAGCAGTTCTTC. The rearrangement links TRBV18 to TRBJ2-1; D is unresolved. The CDR3 consists of 13 residues. Trimming cost V 6 bases and J 5 bases, with 11 bases left between them. Germline CDR1 KGHSH, CDR2 LQKENI.

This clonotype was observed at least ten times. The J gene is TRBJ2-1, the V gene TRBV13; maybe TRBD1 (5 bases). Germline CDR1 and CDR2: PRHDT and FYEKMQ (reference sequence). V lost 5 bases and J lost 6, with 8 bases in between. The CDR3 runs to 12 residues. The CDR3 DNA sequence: TGTGCCAGCAGCGTCACAGGCAATGAGCAGTTCTTC. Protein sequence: CASSVTGNEQFF.

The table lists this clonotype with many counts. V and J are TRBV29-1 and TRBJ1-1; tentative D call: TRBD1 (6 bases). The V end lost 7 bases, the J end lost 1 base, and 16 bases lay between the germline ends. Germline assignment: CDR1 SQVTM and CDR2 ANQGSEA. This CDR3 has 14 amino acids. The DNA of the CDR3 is TGCAGCGCCCAACAGGGCCCGCGGAACACTGAAGCTTTCTTT. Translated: CSAQQGPRNTEAFF.

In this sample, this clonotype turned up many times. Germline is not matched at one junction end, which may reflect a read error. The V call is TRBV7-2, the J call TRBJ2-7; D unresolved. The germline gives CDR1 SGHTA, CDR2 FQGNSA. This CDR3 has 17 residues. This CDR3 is CASGFLLAVPFQDEQYF. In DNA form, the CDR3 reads TGTGCCAGCGGCTTTCTCCTGGCGGTGCCGTTCCAGGACGAGCAGTACTTC. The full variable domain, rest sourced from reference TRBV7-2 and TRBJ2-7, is GAGVSQSPSNKVTEKGKDVELRCDPISGHTALYWYRQSLGQGLEFLIYFQGNSAPDKSGLPSDRFSAERTGGSVSTLTIQRTQQEDSAVYLCASGFLLAVPFQDEQYFGPGTRLTVT.

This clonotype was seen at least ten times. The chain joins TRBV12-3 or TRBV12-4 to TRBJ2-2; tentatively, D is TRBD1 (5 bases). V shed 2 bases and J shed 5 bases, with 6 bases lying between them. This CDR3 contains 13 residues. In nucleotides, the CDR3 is TGTGCCAGCAGTTTAAGACAGACCGGGGAGCTGTTTTTT. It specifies CASSLRQTGELFF.